Listed below are T cell receptor beta chains from one sample, sequenced in a study of blood T cell repertoires in COVID-19. Produced via immunoSEQ multiplex PCR; TCRdb's table is partial and in-frame only. The data show 120,000 to 150,000 clones, roughly 90% seen once. Sequenced: PBMCs or T cells enriched from blood (not recorded which). Receptor source: a woman aged 25 to 39 with acute COVID-19. The CDR3 runs from the conserved cysteine through the conserved F or W. D genes are given only for firm matches. Expanded clones are given a class, and other clones once, few, many or no size at all.

TRBD1	NA	TRBJ1-6	TRBV28	CASRFGDSPGNSPLHF	TGTGCCAGCAGATTCGGGGACAGTCCGGGGAATTCACCCCTCCACTTT
TRBD1	NA	TRBJ1-5	TRBV27	CASSPLGGTGGISQHF	TGTGCCAGCAGTCCCCTTGGGGGGACAGGGGGTATTTCCCAGCATTTT
NA	NA	TRBJ2-1	TRBV9	CASSVFGESYNEQFF	TGTGCCAGCAGCGTATTCGGAGAGTCATACAATGAGCAGTTCTTC
NA	NA	TRBJ1-2	TRBV6-5	CASSYYPTVESGCTF	TGTGCCAGCAGTTACTACCCGACGGTAGAGTCCGGGTGCACCTTC
NA	NA	TRBJ2-5	TRBV6-1	CASSERGRGTSGETQYF	TGTGCCAGCAGTGAACGTGGCAGGGGGACTTCGGGGGAGACCCAGTACTTC
TRBD1	NA	TRBJ1-4	TRBV5-1	CASSGKQGSGNEKLFF	TGCGCCAGCAGCGGCAAACAGGGGTCCGGTAATGAAAAACTGTTTTTT
NA	NA	TRBJ2-7	TRBV6-4	CASVRAGYEQYF	TGTGCCAGCGTGCGGGCGGGCTACGAGCAGTACTTC
TRBD2	NA	TRBJ2-1	TRBV15	CATSGSGRALDEQFF	TGTGCCACCAGCGGTAGCGGGAGGGCCCTCGATGAGCAGTTCTTC
NA	once	TRBJ2-3	TRBV10-3	CAISDELLGTDTQYF	TGTGCCATCAGTGACGAACTGCTGGGCACAGATACGCAGTATTTT
TRBD2	NA	TRBJ2-1	TRBV6-2/TRBV6-3	CASSRSSGRPGEQFF	TGTGCCAGCAGTCGCTCTAGCGGGAGGCCGGGTGAGCAGTTCTTC
TRBD1	NA	TRBJ1-6	TRBV2	CASTIRQGYNSPLHF	TGTGCCAGCACTATTAGACAGGGTTATAATTCACCCCTCCACTTT
NA	NA	TRBJ1-2	TRBV20-1	CSAPENPGYTF	TGCAGTGCCCCGGAGAATCCTGGCTACACCTTC
NA	few	TRBJ2-5	TRBV6-2/TRBV6-3	CASSSWSQETQYF	TGTGCCAGCAGCTCATGGAGCCAAGAGACCCAGTACTTC
TRBD1	NA	TRBJ1-5	TRBV7-8	CASSLITGVGQPQHF	TGTGCCAGCAGCTTAATTACAGGGGTAGGTCAGCCCCAGCATTTT
TRBD2	NA	TRBJ2-7	TRBV4-1	CASSQTLAGDYEQYF	TGCGCCAGCAGCCAAACACTAGCGGGAGATTACGAGCAGTACTTC
TRBD2	NA	TRBJ2-2	TRBV3-1/TRBV3-2	CASSRGTRDTGELFF	TGTGCCAGCAGCCGCGGGACTAGGGACACCGGGGAGCTGTTTTTT
NA	NA	TRBJ2-7	TRBV9	CASSVEAQGTEQYF	TGTGCCAGCAGCGTAGAGGCCCAGGGTACCGAGCAGTACTTC
NA	NA	TRBJ1-5	TRBV6-5	CASSYWNSQPQHF	TGTGCCAGCAGTTATTGGAACAGTCAGCCCCAGCATTTT
NA	NA	TRBJ2-1	TRBV7-2	CASSGTRGRPEDWNEQFF	TGTGCCAGCAGCGGGACCAGGGGGAGGCCGGAAGACTGGAATGAGCAGTTCTTC
NA	NA	TRBJ2-7	TRBV18	CASSVSTNYEQYF	TGTGCCAGCTCAGTATCGACTAACTACGAGCAGTACTTC
TRBD1	NA	TRBJ1-1	TRBV7-9	CASSRDRGSGNTEAFF	TGTGCCAGCAGCCGGGACAGGGGGTCGGGGAACACTGAAGCTTTCTTT
TRBD1	few	TRBJ1-5	TRBV18	CASSPTGNNQPQHF	TGTGCCAGCTCACCGACAGGGAACAATCAGCCCCAGCATTTT
TRBD1	NA	TRBJ2-7	TRBV5-1	CASSFRQGAGEQYF	TGCGCCAGCAGCTTTAGACAGGGGGCTGGCGAGCAGTACTTC
TRBD1	NA	TRBJ2-7	TRBV6-5	CASSTRQGAYEQYF	TGTGCCAGCAGTACCAGACAGGGGGCCTACGAGCAGTACTTC
TRBD2	NA	TRBJ2-5	TRBV24-1	CATSDLVAGTSGRETQYF	TGTGCCACCAGTGATTTGGTCGCCGGGACTAGCGGGAGGGAGACCCAGTACTTC
NA	NA	TRBJ1-4	TRBV4-1	CASSLTVLNEKLFF	TGCGCCAGCAGTCTGACAGTCCTTAATGAAAAACTGTTTTTT
TRBD1	NA	TRBJ1-1	TRBV7-9	CASSLEGTGDTEAFF	TGTGCCAGCAGCTTAGAAGGGACAGGGGACACTGAAGCTTTCTTT
TRBD2	NA	TRBJ2-2	TRBV5-1	CASSLVGASGSGPTGELFF	TGCGCCAGCAGCTTGGTTGGAGCTAGCGGGAGTGGGCCCACCGGGGAGCTGTTTTTT
TRBD2	NA	TRBJ2-1	TRBV7-9	CASSPYSGRGNEQFF	TGTGCCAGCAGCCCTTATAGCGGGAGGGGAAATGAGCAGTTCTTC
TRBD2	NA	TRBJ2-7	TRBV7-6	CASSHRLADTYEQYF	TGTGCCAGCAGTCACCGACTAGCTGATACCTACGAGCAGTACTTC
NA	NA	TRBJ1-2	TRBV18	CASSRNTGTTDGYTF	TGTGCCAGCTCACGCAACACCGGGACAACAGATGGCTACACCTTC
NA	few	TRBJ2-5	TRBV5-4	CASSAQLSSETQYF	TGTGCCAGCAGCGCCCAATTGAGTTCAGAGACCCAGTACTTC
NA	NA	TRBJ1-2	TRBV2	CASSERGDYGYTF	TGTGCCAGCAGTGAACGGGGAGACTATGGCTACACCTTC
TRBD2	NA	TRBJ2-3	TRBV10-3	CANRAGSVVDTQYF	TGTGCCAACAGAGCGGGATCAGTTGTAGATACGCAGTATTTT
TRBD1	NA	TRBJ1-5	TRBV24-1	CATLGGQGNQPQHF	TGTGCCACCCTGGGGGGACAGGGCAATCAGCCCCAGCATTTT
TRBD2	NA	TRBJ2-2	TRBV2	CASSGFSGTTGELFF	TGTGCCAGCAGTGGGTTTAGCGGGACCACCGGGGAGCTGTTTTTT
NA	once	TRBJ1-1	TRBV7-6	CASSPSHARSTEAFF	TGTGCCAGCAGCCCTTCACATGCCCGCTCCACGGAAGCTTTCTTT
NA	NA	TRBJ1-1	TRBV9	CASTSDGTEAFF	TGTGCCAGCACCTCTGACGGGACTGAAGCTTTCTTT
TRBD1	NA	TRBJ2-5	TRBV9	CASSVVGTGVETQYF	TGTGCCAGCAGCGTAGTGGGGACAGGGGTAGAGACCCAGTACTTC
TRBD1	NA	TRBJ1-3	TRBV7-2	CASSRTGGTGNTIYF	TGTGCCAGCAGCCGGACAGGGGGAACTGGAAACACCATATATTTT
NA	few	TRBJ2-3	TRBV29-1	CSVDNGVSTDTQYF	TGCAGCGTTGATAACGGGGTTAGCACAGATACGCAGTATTTT
NA	NA	TRBJ1-5	TRBV10-3	CAISERGGLGNQPQHF	TGTGCCATCAGTGAGCGGGGAGGCCTAGGCAATCAGCCCCAGCATTTT